The sample holds many counts of the clone carrying this TCR beta chain. Its antigen is as yet unknown. The CDR3 totals 16 residues. Per the germline V gene, CDR1 is SGDLS and CDR2 is YYNGEE. V shed 4 bases and J 6 bases; nucleotides not matched to a gene: 14. This entry belongs to a study of CD8 T cells in ankylosing spondylitis. TCRdb independently ran MiXCR on the 5' RACE reads; one entry per CDR3 protein. The sample lists 40,000 or so distinct CDR3 sequences, 3% occurring once. Study-level points and caveats: Significantly higher representation of disease-linked clones was reported for matched ankylosing spondylitis synovial fluid.

The genes are TRBV9 and TRBJ1-2, with 8 positions matching TRBD1. What was sequenced was blood, either unsorted or a sorted T cell fraction (not recorded which). This TCR derives from a male donor with ankylosing spondylitis or in good health (not recorded which). The CDR3 coding sequence is TGTGCCAGCAGCCCCCGTTTATCGGCAGGGGGCAATGGCTACACCTTC. Amino acid sequence: CASSPRLSAGGNGYTF.